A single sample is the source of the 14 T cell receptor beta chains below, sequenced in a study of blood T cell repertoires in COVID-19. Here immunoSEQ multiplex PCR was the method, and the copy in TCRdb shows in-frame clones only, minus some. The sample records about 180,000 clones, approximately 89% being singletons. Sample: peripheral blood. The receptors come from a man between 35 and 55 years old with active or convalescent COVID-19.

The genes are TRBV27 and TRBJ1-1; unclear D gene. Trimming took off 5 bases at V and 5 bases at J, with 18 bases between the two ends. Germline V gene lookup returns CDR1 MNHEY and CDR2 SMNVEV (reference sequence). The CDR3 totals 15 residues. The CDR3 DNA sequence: TGTGCCAGCAGTACGACGGGAGAAAGGAGGACTGAAGCTTTCTTT. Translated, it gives CASSTTGERRTEAFF.

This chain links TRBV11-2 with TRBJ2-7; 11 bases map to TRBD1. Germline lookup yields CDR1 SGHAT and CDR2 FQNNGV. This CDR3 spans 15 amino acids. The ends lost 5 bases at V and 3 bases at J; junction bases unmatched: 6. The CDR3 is CASSGQGAQSYEQYF. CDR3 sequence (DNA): TGTGCCAGCAGCGGACAGGGGGCCCAGAGCTACGAGCAGTACTTC. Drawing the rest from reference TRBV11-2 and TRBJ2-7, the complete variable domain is EAGVAQSPRYKIIEKRQSVAFWCNPISGHATLYWYQQILGQGPKLLIQFQNNGVVDDSQLPKDRFSAERLKGVDSTLKIQPAKLEDSAVYLCASSGQGAQSYEQYFGPGTRLTVT.

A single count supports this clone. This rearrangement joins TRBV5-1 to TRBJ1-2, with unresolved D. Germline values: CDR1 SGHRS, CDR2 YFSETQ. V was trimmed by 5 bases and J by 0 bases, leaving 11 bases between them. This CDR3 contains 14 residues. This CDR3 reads CASRDGGSNYGYTF. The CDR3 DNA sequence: TGCGCCAGCAGGGACGGAGGCTCTAACTATGGCTACACCTTC.

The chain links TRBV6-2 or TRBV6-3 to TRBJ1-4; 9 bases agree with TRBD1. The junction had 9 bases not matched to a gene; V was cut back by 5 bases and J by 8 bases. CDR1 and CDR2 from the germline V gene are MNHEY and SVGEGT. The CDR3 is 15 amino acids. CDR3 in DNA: TGTGCCAGCAGTCCCCACAGGGGGCGTGGAGAAAAACTGTTTTTT. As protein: CASSPHRGRGEKLFF.

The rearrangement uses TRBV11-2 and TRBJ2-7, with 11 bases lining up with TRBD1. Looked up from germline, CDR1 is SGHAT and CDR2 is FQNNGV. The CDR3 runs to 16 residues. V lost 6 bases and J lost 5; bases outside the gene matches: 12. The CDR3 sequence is CASSTSGTGGAHEQYF. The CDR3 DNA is TGTGCCAGCAGTACATCCGGGACAGGGGGTGCACACGAGCAGTACTTC.

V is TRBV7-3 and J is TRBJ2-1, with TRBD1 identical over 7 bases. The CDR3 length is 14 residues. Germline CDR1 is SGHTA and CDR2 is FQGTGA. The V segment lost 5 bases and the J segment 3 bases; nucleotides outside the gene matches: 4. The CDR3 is CASSPDRDYNEQFF. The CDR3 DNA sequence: TGTGCCAGCAGCCCCGACAGGGACTACAATGAGCAGTTCTTC.

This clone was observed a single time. The CDR3 nucleotides read TGTGCCAGCAGCTCCGGACAGCCGTTACTGAACACTGAAGCTTTCTTT. It is translated as CASSSGQPLLNTEAFF. V gene TRBV5-4 combines with J gene TRBJ1-1, with D possibly TRBD1 on 6 matching bases. The V end lost 3 bases, the J end lost 0 bases, and 15 bases lay between the germline ends. The CDR3 sequence is 16 residues long. Germline loops: CDR1 SGHNT, CDR2 YYREEE (reference sequence).

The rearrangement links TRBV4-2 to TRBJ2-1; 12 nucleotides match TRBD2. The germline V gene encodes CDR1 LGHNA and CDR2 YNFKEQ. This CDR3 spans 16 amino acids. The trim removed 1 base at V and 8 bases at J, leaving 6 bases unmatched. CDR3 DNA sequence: TGTGCCAGCAGCCAAGCTGCTAGCGGGGGGGCATATGAGCAGTTCTTC. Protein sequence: CASSQAASGGAYEQFF.

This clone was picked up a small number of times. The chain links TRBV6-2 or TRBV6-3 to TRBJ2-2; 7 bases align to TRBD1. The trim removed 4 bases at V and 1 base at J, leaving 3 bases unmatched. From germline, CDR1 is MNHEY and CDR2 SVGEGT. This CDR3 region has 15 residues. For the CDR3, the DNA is TGTGCCAGCAGTTCCAGGACAGGGAACACCGGGGAGCTGTTTTTT. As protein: CASSSRTGNTGELFF.

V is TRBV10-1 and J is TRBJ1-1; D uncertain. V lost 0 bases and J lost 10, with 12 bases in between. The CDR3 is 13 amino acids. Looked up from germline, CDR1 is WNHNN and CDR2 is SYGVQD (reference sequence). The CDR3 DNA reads TGCGCCAGCAGTGAGTCAAAGGGAGGAAGAGCTTTCTTT. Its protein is CASSESKGGRAFF.

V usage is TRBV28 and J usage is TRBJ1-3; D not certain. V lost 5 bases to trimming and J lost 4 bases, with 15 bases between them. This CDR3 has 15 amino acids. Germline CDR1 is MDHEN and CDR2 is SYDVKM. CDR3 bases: TGTGCCAGCAGTGCCCAGGTCCTTCCAGGAAACACCATATATTTT. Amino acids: CASSAQVLPGNTIYF.

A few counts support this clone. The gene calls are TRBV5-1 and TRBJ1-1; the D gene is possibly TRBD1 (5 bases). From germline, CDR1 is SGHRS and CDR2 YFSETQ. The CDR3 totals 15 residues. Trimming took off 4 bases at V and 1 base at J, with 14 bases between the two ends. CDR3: CASSREGLPNTEAFF. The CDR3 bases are TGCGCCAGCAGCCGCGAGGGACTGCCGAACACTGAAGCTTTCTTT.

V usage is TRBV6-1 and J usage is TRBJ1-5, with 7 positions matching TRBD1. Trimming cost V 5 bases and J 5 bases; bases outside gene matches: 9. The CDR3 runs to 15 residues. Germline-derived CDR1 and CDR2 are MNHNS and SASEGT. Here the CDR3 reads CASSFPGQIDQPQHF. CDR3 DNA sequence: TGTGCCAGCAGTTTCCCGGGACAGATCGATCAGCCCCAGCATTTT.

CDR3 DNA sequence: TGTGCCAGTAGTTCCTGGGATTCGGGAGGGGAGACCCAGTACTTC. Amino acids: CASSSWDSGGETQYF. V and J are TRBV19 and TRBJ2-5; the match to TRBD2 covers 8 bases. Germline loops: CDR1 LNHDA, CDR2 SQIVND (reference sequence). This CDR3 is 15 amino acids long. V dropped 5 bases and J dropped 5; count of bases not matched to a gene: 10.